This T cell receptor (beta chain) was sequenced during a study of blood T cells in healthy people across ages. This clonotype was recorded a few times. Its antigen is undetermined. Study-wide findings and caveats: With age, beta diversity per million T cells declined roughly linearly, significantly by 30 to 50.

The use of a sample-barcoded 5' primer and a J-beta primer mix characterized a second PCR of about 7 to 12 cycles. TCRdb re-called the 5' RACE reads through MiXCR, storing one row per CDR3 protein. Seen here are roughly 800,000 distinct CDR3 sequences, roughly 25% observed once, and the top ten hold around 3%. Germline lookup yields CDR1 SGHRS and CDR2 YFSETQ. The CDR3 has 16 amino acids. V lost 4 bases and J lost 3; bases outside the gene matches: 11. These records were also assigned to another study, of T cells of mothers and their children. In that study: M1S, a second-PCR primer, added sample barcodes and 2-4 random nucleotides.

V gene TRBV5-1 combines with J gene TRBJ2-5, with 8 bases aligning to TRBD1. The sequencing sample was made of blood. The source is a boy under 18 in good health. The CDR3, as DNA: TGCGCCAGCAGCCCCGGACAGGGTCCTCGAAAAGAGACCCAGTACTTC. It specifies CASSPGQGPRKETQYF.